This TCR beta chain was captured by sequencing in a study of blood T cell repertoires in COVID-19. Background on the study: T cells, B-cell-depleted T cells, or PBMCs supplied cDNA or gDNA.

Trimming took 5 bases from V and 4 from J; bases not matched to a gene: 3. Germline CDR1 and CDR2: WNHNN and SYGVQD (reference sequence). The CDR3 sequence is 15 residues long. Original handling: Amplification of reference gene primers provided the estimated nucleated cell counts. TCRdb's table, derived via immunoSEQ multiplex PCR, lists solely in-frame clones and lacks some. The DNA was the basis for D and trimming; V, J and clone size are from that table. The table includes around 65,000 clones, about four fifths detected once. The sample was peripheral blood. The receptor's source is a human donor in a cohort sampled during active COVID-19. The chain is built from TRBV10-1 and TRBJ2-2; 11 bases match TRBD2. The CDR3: CASSPGTSGTGELFF. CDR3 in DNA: TGCGCCAGCAGTCCCGGGACTAGCGGCACCGGGGAGCTGTTTTTT.